The present entry profiles one T cell receptor beta chain with its context. V shed 2 bases, J shed 6 bases, and the junction held 9 bases outside the gene matches. CDR1 is SGHVS and CDR2 is FQNEAQ in the germline V gene. This CDR3 spans 16 amino acids. Clones were read by immunoSEQ multiplex PCR, and TCRdb kept only the in-frame ones, dropping some. In the table there are around 2,000,000 clones, about 95% of which are singletons. Positive CCR7 selection of CD45RO-negative cells yielded the naive CD8 cells, and terminally differentiated effector memory CD45RA+ cells were excluded. This entry comes from a study of shared clonotypes between healthy human individuals.

This TCR derives from a young man in good health. Sequencing input: naive CD8+ T cells sorted from blood. This sequence joins TRBV7-8 and TRBJ2-1; 8 nucleotides match TRBD2. CDR3 loop: CASSLWGLDTANEQFF. The CDR3 region has the DNA TGTGCCAGCAGCTTATGGGGACTAGATACGGCCAATGAGCAGTTCTTC.